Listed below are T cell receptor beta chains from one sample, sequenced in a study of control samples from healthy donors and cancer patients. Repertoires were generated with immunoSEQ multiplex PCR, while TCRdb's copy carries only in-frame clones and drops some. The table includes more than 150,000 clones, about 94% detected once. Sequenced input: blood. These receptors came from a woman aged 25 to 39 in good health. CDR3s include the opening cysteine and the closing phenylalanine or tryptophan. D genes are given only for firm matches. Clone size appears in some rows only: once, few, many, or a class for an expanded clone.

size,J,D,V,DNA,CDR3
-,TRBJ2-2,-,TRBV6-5,TGTGCCAGCAATGTAGACAGGTTCGGCGGGGAGCTGTTTTTT,CASNVDRFGGELFF
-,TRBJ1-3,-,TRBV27,TGTGCCAGCAGTTTATCTCCCAACTCTGGAAACACCATATATTTT,CASSLSPNSGNTIYF
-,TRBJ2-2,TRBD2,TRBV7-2,TGTGCCAGCAGCTTAAGGAGGCTAGCGGGAGGGCACGGGGAGCTGTTTTTT,CASSLRRLAGGHGELFF
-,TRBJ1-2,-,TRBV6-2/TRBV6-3,TGTGCCAGCAGTTATATCGGGGCTGGCTACACCTTC,CASSYIGAGYTF
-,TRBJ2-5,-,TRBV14,TGTGCCAGCAGCCCGAGCCGGGACCTCCTCTTGGAAGAGACCCAGTACTTC,CASSPSRDLLLEETQYF
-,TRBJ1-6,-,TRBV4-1,TGCGCCAGCAGCCAAGATTCCACAGGGAGGCTGGGTTCACCCCTCCACTTT,CASSQDSTGRLGSPLHF
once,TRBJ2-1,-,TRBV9,TGTGCCAGCAGCCCAGGAGCGGTCTCCTACAATGAGCAGTTCTTC,CASSPGAVSYNEQFF
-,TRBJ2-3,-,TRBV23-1,TGCGCCAGCAGTCAATCTCCGGGGCTCGACACAGATACGCAGTATTTT,CASSQSPGLDTDTQYF
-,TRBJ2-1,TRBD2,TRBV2,TGTGCCAGCAGTGATGCAGCGGGAGGGAATGAGCAGTTCTTC,CASSDAAGGNEQFF
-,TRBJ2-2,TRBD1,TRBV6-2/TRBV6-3,TGTGCCAGCAGCTTCCGGGACAGGGCCCGCGGACGGACCGGGGAGCTGTTTTTT,CASSFRDRARGRTGELFF
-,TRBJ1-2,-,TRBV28,TGTGCCAGCGGACTTAACGGACTCTATGGCTACACCTTC,CASGLNGLYGYTF
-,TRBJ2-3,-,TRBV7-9,TGTGCCAGCAGCCTCCACACAGATACGCAGTATTTT,CASSLHTDTQYF
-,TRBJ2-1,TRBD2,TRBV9,TGTGCCAGCAGCGTAGGGCTAGCGGGACTCTACAATGAGCAGTTCTTC,CASSVGLAGLYNEQFF
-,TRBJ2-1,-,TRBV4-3,TGCGCCAGCAGCCCGGAGACCCATCCCTCCTACAATGAGCAGTTCTTC,CASSPETHPSYNEQFF
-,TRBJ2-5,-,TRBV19,TGTGCCAGTAGTCCCGAGAGAGCGGCGTACCAAGAGACCCAGTACTTC,CASSPERAAYQETQYF
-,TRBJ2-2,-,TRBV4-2,TGTGCCAGCAGCCACCGAGACTCCGGGGAAGCCGGGGAGCTGTTTTTT,CASSHRDSGEAGELFF
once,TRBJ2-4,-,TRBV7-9,TGTGCCAGCAGCTTAGACCAAAACATTCAGTACTTC,CASSLDQNIQYF
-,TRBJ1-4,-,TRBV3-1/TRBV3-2,TGTGCCAGCAGCCAAGGGGATGGGGGAAAACTGTTTTTT,CASSQGDGGKLFF
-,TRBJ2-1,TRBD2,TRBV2,TGTGCCAGCAGTGGGACTAGCGGGAACTACAATGAGCAGTTCTTC,CASSGTSGNYNEQFF
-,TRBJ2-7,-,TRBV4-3,TGCGCCAGCAGCCAAGATTATTCTTCTGAGCAGTACTTC,CASSQDYSSEQYF
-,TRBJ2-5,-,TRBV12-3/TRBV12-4,TGTGCCAGCAGTTCCTGGGAGACCCAGTACTTC,CASSSWETQYF
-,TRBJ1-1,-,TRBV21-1,TGTGCCAGCAGCCCTCGGGACAGGGGGGAATCAGCCACTGAAGCTTTCTTT,CASSPRDRGESATEAFF
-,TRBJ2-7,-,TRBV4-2,TGTGCCAGCAGCCAACACTCCGGGACCTTGCTAGGCTACGAGCAGTACTTC,CASSQHSGTLLGYEQYF
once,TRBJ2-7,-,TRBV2,TGTGCCAGCAGTGACGATCAGGGGTTCGAGCAGTACTTC,CASSDDQGFEQYF
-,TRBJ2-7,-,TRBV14,TGTGCCAGCAAACCAAGGGGCAACTCCTACGAGCAGTACTTC,CASKPRGNSYEQYF
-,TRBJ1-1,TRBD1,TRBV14,TGTGCCAGCAGCCAAGATCGACAGGGGGGCAAAGCTTTCTTT,CASSQDRQGGKAFF
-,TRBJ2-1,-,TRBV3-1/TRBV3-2,TGTGCCAGCAGCCAAAAAGTGGTGGGAGGCCCAAGCAGCTCCTACAATGAGCAGTTCTTC,CASSQKVVGGPSSSYNEQFF
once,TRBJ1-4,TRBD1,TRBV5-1,TGCGCCAGCAGGGAGGGGGCGAATGAAAAACTGTTTTTT,CASREGANEKLFF
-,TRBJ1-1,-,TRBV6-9,TGTGCCAGCAGTTATTCAAGACACCCGAACACTGAAGCTTTCTTT,CASSYSRHPNTEAFF
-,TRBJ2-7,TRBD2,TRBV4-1,TGCGCCAGCAGCCCTTTACTGCGGGGGAGGAGCTCCTACGAGCAGTACTTC,CASSPLLRGRSSYEQYF
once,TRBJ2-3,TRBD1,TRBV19,TGTGCCAGTAGTAAGACCCGACAGGGCAGGACAGATACGCAGTATTTT,CASSKTRQGRTDTQYF
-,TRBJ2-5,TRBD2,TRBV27,TGTGCCAGCAGGCCCTCAGTGAGCGGGAGATCCCAGGAGACCCAGTACTTC,CASRPSVSGRSQETQYF
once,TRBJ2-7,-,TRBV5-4,TGTGCCAGCAGCCACCCCTCGACCTACGAGCAGTACTTC,CASSHPSTYEQYF
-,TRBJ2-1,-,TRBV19,TGTGCCAGTAAGGAGCGGACCCTCTCCTACAATGAGCAGTTCTTC,CASKERTLSYNEQFF
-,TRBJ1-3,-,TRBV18,TGTGCCAGCTCACCCACAAGGAATCCCTCTGGAAACACCATATATTTT,CASSPTRNPSGNTIYF
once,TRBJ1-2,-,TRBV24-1,TGTGCCACCAGTGAATTCGGGGCTGGTGGCTACACCTTC,CATSEFGAGGYTF
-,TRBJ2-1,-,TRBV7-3,TGTGCCAGCAGCTTTGGTCACACGACCTACAATGAGCAGTTCTTC,CASSFGHTTYNEQFF
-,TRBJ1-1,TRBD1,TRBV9,TGTGCCAGCAGCGTCTGGGCAGGGGGGAACACTGAAGCTTTCTTT,CASSVWAGGNTEAFF
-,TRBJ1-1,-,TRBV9,TGTGCCAGCAGCCTCATCGGTGGGGTAGCTTTCTTT,CASSLIGGVAFF
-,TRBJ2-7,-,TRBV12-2,TGTGCAAGTCGCTTAGCGGGACGGCCCTACGAGCAGTACTTC,CASRLAGRPYEQYF
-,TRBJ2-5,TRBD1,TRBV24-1,TGTGCCACCAGTGACGGACAGGTCCACCAAGAGACCCAGTACTTC,CATSDGQVHQETQYF
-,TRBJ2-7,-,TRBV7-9,TGTGCCAGCAGCTTAGGTGTTGTCTCCTACGAGCAGTACTTC,CASSLGVVSYEQYF
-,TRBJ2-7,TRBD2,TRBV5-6,TGTGCCAGCAGCTCCCGACCGGGACTAGCGCGCGAGCAGTACTTC,CASSSRPGLAREQYF
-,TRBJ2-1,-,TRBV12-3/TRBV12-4,TGTGCCAGCAGTCAGGACTCGGAGCAGTTCTTC,CASSQDSEQFF
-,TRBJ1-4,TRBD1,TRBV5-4,TGTGCCAGCAGCTTGAAGGGGACAGTTAATGAAAAACTGTTTTTT,CASSLKGTVNEKLFF
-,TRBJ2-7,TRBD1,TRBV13,TGTGCCAGCAGCTTAGGGGCTGGGACAGGGGACGAGCAGTACTTC,CASSLGAGTGDEQYF
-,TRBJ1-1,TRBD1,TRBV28,TGTGCCAGCAGTGTCACAGGGGCCTACACTGAAGCTTTCTTT,CASSVTGAYTEAFF
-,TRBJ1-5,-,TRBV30,TGTGCCTGGAGTGACGGGACACTTAGCAATCAGCCCCAGCATTTT,CAWSDGTLSNQPQHF
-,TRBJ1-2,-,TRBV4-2,TGTGCCAGCAGCCCGACGCGGCTGGGGGGAGGCTATGGCTACACCTTC,CASSPTRLGGGYGYTF
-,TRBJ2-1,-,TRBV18,TGTGCCAGCTCACTAAGGACGCCCTACAATGAGCAGTTCTTC,CASSLRTPYNEQFF
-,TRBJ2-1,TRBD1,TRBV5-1,TGCGCCAGCAGCTTGGGGACAGGGGGATACAATGAGCAGTTCTTC,CASSLGTGGYNEQFF
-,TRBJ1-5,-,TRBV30,TGTGCCTGGAGCAGAGGGAATAGCAATCAGCCCCAGCATTTT,CAWSRGNSNQPQHF
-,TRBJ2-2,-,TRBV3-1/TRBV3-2,TGTGCCAGCAGCCACGGACCCGGGGAGCTGTTTTTT,CASSHGPGELFF
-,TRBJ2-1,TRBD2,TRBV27,TGTGCCAGCAACTTAGCGGGAGGGCGTAATGAGCAGTTCTTC,CASNLAGGRNEQFF
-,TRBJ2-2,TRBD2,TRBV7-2,TGTGCCAGCAGTTTCCCGGGACTAGTGGACACCGGGGAGCTGTTTTTT,CASSFPGLVDTGELFF
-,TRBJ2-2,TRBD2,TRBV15,TGTGCCACCAGCAGTAGTCTAGCGGGAGTTGGCGGGGAGCTGTTTTTT,CATSSSLAGVGGELFF
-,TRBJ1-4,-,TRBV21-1,TGTGCCAGCAGCAAAACGGGTGGACCTAATGAAAAACTGTTTTTT,CASSKTGGPNEKLFF